This T cell receptor (beta chain) appears in the sequencing data of a study of blood T cell repertoires in COVID-19. Study overall: Sources were T cells, B-cell-depleted T cells, or PBMCs; the material itself was cDNA or gDNA.

Original processing methods: How many nucleated cells were present was estimated from reference gene primer amplification. Assay used: immunoSEQ multiplex PCR; TCRdb lists only in-frame clones, some missing. V and J calls and clone size come straight from that table; D and trimming were deduced from the DNA. The sample has 390,000 or so clones, 80% to 90% seen once; the top ten hold approximately 3%. While infection was still active, Seattle patients were enrolled and then followed longitudinally. Germline V CDR1 and CDR2: KGHDR, SFDVKD. This CDR3 contains 16 residues. Trimming shortened V by 0 bases and J by 5 bases, and 14 bases separated the two germline ends.

Specimen: peripheral blood. This sequence joins TRBV24-1 and TRBJ2-3, with D possibly matching TRBD1 (5 bases). The TCR originated in a woman aged 25 to 45 with COVID-19, enrolled during active disease. The CDR3 DNA reads as TGTGCCACCAGTGATTTGTCCAGGGAAGTCGGAGATACGCAGTATTTT. The encoded protein is CATSDLSREVGDTQYF.